Sequencing of this TCR beta chain was carried out in a study of PD-1 blockade in classical Hodgkin lymphoma. Turning to this clone: The antigen is not known.

The repertoire was sequenced with immunoSEQ multiplex PCR; TCRdb's copy has only in-frame clones and lacks some. This sample has some 17,000 clones, with approximately 72% found just once. V was cut by 1 base and J by 6 bases, with 18 bases left in between. Germline CDR1 reads MDHEN; CDR2 reads SYDVKM. CDR3 length equals 17 residues. Relapses following autologous stem cell transplantation were seen in all patients, with brentuximab vedotin exposure varying. Study-level findings and limits: Researchers reported that CD4+ TCR diversity, though not CD8+, rose significantly by C4D1.

The sample consisted of peripheral blood mononuclear cells (PBMCs), taken at baseline. This TCR was sampled from a human donor with classical Hodgkin lymphoma. The chain joins TRBV28 to TRBJ1-4, with D perhaps matching TRBD1 (6 bases). The CDR3 coding sequence is TGTGCCAGCAGTTTATTGGGAGGGGAAGGGGGTTATGAAAAACTGTTTTTT. Its translation: CASSLLGGEGGYEKLFF.